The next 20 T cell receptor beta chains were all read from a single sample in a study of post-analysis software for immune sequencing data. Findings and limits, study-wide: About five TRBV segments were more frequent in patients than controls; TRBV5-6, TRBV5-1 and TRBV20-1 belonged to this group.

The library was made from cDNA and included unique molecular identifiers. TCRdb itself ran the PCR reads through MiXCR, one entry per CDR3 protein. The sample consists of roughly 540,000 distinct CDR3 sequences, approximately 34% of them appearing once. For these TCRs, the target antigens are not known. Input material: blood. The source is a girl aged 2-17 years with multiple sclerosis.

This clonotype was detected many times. CDR3 bases: TGTGCCAGCAGCGTTAGCAATCAGCCCCAGCATTTT. Its translation: CASSVSNQPQHF. The genes are TRBV7-2 and TRBJ1-5; the D is unclear. This CDR3 contains 12 residues. Deletions cut 5 bases from V and 0 bases from J, with 2 bases between. CDR1 is SGHTA, CDR2 FQGNSA, per germline.

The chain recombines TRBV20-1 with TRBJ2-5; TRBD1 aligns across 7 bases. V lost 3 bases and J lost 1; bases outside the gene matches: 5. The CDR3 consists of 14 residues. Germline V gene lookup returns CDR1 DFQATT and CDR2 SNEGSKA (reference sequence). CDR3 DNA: TGCAGTGCTAGGCCGGGACAGATCCAAGAGACCCAGTACTTC. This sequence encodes CSARPGQIQETQYF.

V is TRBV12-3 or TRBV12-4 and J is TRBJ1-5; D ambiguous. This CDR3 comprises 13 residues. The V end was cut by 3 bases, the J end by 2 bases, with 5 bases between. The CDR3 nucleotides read TGTGCCAGCAGTTTTGGGGGCAATCAGCCCCAGCATTTT. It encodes CASSFGGNQPQHF.

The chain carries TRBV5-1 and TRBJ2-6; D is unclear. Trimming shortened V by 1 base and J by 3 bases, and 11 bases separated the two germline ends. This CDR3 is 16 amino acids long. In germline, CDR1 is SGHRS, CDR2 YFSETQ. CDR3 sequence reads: CASSLTAGFGANVLTF. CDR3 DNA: TGCGCCAGCAGCTTGACGGCAGGCTTTGGGGCCAACGTCCTGACTTTC.

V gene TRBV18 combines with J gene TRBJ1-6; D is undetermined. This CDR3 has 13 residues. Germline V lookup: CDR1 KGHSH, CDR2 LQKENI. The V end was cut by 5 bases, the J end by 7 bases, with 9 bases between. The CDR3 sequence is CASSSDPNSPLHF. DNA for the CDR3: TGTGCCAGCTCATCTGACCCGAATTCACCCCTCCACTTT.

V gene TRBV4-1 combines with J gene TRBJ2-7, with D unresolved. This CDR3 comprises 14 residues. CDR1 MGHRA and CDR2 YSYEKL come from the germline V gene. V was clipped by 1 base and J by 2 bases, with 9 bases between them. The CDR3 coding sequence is TGCGCCAGCAGCCAAGTCGTCTCCACCTACGAGCAGTACTTC. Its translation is CASSQVVSTYEQYF.

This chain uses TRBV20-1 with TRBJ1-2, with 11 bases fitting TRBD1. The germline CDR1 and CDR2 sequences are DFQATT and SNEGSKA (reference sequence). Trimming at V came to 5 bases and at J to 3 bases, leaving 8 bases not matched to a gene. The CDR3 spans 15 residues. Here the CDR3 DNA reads TGCAGTGCTGCCCAGGGACAGGGGGAGTACTATGGCTACACCTTC. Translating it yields CSAAQGQGEYYGYTF.

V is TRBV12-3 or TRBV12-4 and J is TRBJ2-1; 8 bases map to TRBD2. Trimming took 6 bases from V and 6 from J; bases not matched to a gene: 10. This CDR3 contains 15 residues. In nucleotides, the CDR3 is TGTGCCAGCAGCCAGGCGGGGGGAGGGAGCAATGAGCAGTTCTTC. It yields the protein CASSQAGGGSNEQFF.

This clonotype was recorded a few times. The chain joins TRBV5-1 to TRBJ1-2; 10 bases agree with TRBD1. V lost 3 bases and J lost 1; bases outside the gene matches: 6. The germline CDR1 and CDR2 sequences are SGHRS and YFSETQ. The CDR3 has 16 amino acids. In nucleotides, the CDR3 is TGCGCCAGCAGCTCGGGACAGGGGAACTTTAACTATGGCTACACCTTC. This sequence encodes CASSSGQGNFNYGYTF.

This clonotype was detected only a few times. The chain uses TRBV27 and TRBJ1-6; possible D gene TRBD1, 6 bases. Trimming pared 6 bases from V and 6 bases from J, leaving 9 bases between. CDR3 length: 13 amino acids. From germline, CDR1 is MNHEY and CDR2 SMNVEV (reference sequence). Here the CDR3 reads CASRTDSNSPLHF. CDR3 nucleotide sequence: TGTGCCAGCAGGACGGACAGTAATTCACCCCTCCACTTT.

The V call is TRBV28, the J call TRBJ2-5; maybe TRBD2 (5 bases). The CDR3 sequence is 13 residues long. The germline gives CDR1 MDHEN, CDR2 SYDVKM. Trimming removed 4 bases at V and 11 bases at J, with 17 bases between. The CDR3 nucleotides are TGTGCCAGCAGTTCAGGCGGACTTCTATCTCAGTACTTC. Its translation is CASSSGGLLSQYF.

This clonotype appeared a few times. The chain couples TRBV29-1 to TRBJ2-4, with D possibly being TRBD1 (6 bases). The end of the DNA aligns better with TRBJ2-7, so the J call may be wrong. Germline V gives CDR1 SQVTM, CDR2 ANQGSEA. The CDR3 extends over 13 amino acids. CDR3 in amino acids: CSVTGSMGNEQYF. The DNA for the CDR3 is TGCAGCGTCACAGGGTCCATGGGGAACGAGCAGTACTTC.

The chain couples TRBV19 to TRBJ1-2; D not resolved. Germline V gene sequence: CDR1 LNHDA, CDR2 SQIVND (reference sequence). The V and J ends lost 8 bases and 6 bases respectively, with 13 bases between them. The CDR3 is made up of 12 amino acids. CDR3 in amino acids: CASRRRADGYTF. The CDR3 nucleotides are TGTGCCAGTCGACGAAGAGCCGATGGCTACACCTTC. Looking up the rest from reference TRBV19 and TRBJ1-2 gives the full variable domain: DGGITQSPKYLFRKEGQNVTLSCEQNLNHDAMYWYRQDPGQGLRLIYYSQIVNDFQKGDIAEGYSVSREKKESFPLTVTSAQKNPTAFYLCASRRRADGYTFGSGTRLTVV.

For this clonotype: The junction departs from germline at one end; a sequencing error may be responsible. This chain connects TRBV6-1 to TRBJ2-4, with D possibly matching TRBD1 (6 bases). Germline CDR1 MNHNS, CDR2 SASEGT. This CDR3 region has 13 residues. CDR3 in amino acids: CASSDGYRDIRYF. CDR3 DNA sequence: TGTGCCAGCAGTGACGGGTACCGGGACATTCGGTACTTC.

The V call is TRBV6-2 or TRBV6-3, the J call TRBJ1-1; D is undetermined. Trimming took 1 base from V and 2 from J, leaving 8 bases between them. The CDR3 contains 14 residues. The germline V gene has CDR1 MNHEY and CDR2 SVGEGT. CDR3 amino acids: CASSYLRLNTEAFF. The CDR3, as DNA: TGTGCCAGCAGTTACTTACGGTTAAACACTGAAGCTTTCTTT.

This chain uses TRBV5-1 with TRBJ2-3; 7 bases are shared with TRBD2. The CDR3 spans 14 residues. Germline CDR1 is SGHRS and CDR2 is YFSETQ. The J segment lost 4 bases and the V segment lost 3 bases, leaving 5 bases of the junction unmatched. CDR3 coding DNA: TGCGCCAGCAGCTCGACGGGAGGATCAGATACGCAGTATTTT. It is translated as CASSSTGGSDTQYF. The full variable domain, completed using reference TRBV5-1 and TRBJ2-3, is KAGVTQTPRYLIKTRGQQVTLSCSPISGHRSVSWYQQTPGQGLQFLFEYFSETQRNKGNFPGRFSGRQFSNSRSEMNVSTLELGDSALYLCASSSTGGSDTQYFGPGTRLTVL.

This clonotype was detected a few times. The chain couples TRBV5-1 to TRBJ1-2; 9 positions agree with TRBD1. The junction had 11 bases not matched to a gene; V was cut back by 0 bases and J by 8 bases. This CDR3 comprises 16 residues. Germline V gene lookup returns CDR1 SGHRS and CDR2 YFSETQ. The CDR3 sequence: CASSLASGTGLGGYTF. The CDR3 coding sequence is TGCGCCAGCAGCTTGGCGTCCGGGACAGGGTTGGGCGGCTACACCTTC.

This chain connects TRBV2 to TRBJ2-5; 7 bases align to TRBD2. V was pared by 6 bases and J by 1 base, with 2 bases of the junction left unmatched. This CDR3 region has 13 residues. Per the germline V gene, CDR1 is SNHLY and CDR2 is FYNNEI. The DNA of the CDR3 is TGTGCCAGCAGGAGCGGGGTCCAAGAGACCCAGTACTTC. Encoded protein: CASRSGVQETQYF.

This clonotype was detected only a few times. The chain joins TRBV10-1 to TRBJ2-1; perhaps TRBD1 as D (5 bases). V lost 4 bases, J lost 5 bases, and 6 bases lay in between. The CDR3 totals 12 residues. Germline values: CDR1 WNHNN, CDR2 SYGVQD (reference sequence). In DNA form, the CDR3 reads TGCGCCAGCAGTGGACAGAACAATGAGCAGTTCTTC. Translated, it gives CASSGQNNEQFF.

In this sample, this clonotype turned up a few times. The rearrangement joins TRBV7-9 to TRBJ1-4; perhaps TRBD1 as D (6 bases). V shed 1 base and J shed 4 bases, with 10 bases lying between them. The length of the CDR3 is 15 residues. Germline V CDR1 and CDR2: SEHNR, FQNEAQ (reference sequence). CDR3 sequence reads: CASSLVTGYNEKLFF. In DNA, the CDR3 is TGTGCCAGCAGCTTAGTCACAGGGTATAATGAAAAACTGTTTTTT.